The entry below describes one T cell receptor beta chain. What it recognizes is unknown. V shed 6 bases and J shed 0 bases, with 27 bases lying between them. The CDR3 has 19 amino acids. Germline-derived CDR1 and CDR2 are SQVTM and ANQGSEA. Patients affected by ophthalmopathy presented a Clinical Activity Score of at least 3, a NOSPECS grade of at least 4, and disease duration below 3 months. This sample stems from a study of T cells in Graves' hyperthyroidism and ophthalmopathy. TCR beta CDR3 regions were amplified from RNA transcripts. The HTBI primer set served for first-round RT-PCR of the TCR CDR3. TCRdb re-analysed the multiplex PCR reads in MiXCR, keeping a single row per CDR3 protein. Among around 600,000 distinct CDR3 sequences, 12% to 15% were seen once, and the ten largest hold 7.1%. Study-wide findings and caveats: The majority of expanded thyroid clonotypes above 0.001 also appeared in blood.

Sequencing used blood. The clonotype comes from a woman between 18 and 30 years old with Graves' ophthalmopathy. The chain recombines TRBV29-1 with TRBJ2-1, with a weak D call TRBD2 (5 bases). The CDR3 reads CSVIGVPTELPSSYNEQFF. CDR3 nucleotide sequence: TGCAGCGTCATCGGGGTGCCTACCGAACTTCCGAGCTCCTACAATGAGCAGTTCTTC.